A single sample gave rise to the 18 T cell receptor beta chains below, sequenced in a study of blood T cell repertoires in COVID-19. Assay used: immunoSEQ multiplex PCR; TCRdb lists only in-frame clones, some missing. The top ten hold 0.53% of the sample, which has about 160,000 clones, 85% to 95% seen once. Sequencing was carried out using peripheral blood. These receptors were obtained from a man in his forties or fifties with acute or convalescent COVID-19.

The V and J genes are TRBV19 and TRBJ2-2; 12 bases align to TRBD2. Per the germline V gene, CDR1 is LNHDA and CDR2 is SQIVND (reference sequence). The V segment lost 4 bases and the J segment 0 bases; nucleotides outside the gene matches: 6. The CDR3 runs to 18 residues. CDR3 DNA sequence: TGTGCCAGTAGTACTCCAGGACTAGCGGGATCGAACACCGGGGAGCTGTTTTTT. It specifies CASSTPGLAGSNTGELFF. Combining the CDR3 with reference TRBV19 and TRBJ2-2 gives the whole variable domain DGGITQSPKYLFRKEGQNVTLSCEQNLNHDAMYWYRQDPGQGLRLIYYSQIVNDFQKGDIAEGYSVSREKKESFPLTVTSAQKNPTAFYLCASSTPGLAGSNTGELFFGEGSRLTVL.

This chain connects TRBV7-2 to TRBJ1-5; unclear D gene. The CDR3 is 13 residues long. V lost 5 bases to trimming and J lost 3 bases, with 8 bases between them. Germline-derived CDR1 and CDR2 are SGHTA and FQGNSA. The CDR3 bases are TGTGCCAGCAGCCGAAACAACAATCAGCCCCAGCATTTT. Residues: CASSRNNNQPQHF.

The chain has TRBV28 and TRBJ1-3, with a possible D match to TRBD1 (6 bases). The germline V and J ends were trimmed by 5 bases and 4 bases, with 24 bases remaining between them. The germline CDR1 and CDR2 sequences are MDHEN and SYDVKM. The CDR3 extends over 18 amino acids. This CDR3 reads CASSRLGDNYYPGNTIYF. The CDR3 DNA sequence: TGTGCCAGCAGTAGGTTGGGGGACAACTACTACCCCGGAAACACCATATATTTT.

This chain joins TRBV28 and TRBJ1-2; no firm D call. The CDR3 covers 14 residues. V was pared by 5 bases and J by 5 bases, with 15 bases between. Per the germline V gene, CDR1 is MDHEN and CDR2 is SYDVKM. CDR3 nucleotides: TGTGCCAGCAGTCCCCTCCGAGCTAGGTATGGCTACACCTTC. Translated, it gives CASSPLRARYGYTF.

This chain connects TRBV7-6 to TRBJ2-2, with 9 positions matching TRBD2. The CDR3 has 14 amino acids. Germline trimming cut 5 bases from V and 5 bases from J; bases unmatched to any gene: 3. Germline values: CDR1 SGHVS, CDR2 FNYEAQ. The CDR3 DNA reads TGTGCCAGCAGCAAGCGGGAGGCGACCGGGGAGCTGTTTTTT. It yields the protein CASSKREATGELFF.

This clone was detected only a few times. The V gene is TRBV3-1 (or the pseudogene TRBV3-2), the J gene TRBJ1-6; D may be TRBD1 (5 bases). The CDR3 totals 15 residues. The V end was cut by 5 bases, the J end by 6 bases, with 14 bases between. Looked up from germline, CDR1 is LGHDT and CDR2 is YNNKEL (reference sequence). In DNA form, the CDR3 reads TGTGCCAGCAGCTCCCGGGGGGTTGGTAATTCACCCCTCCACTTT. It encodes CASSSRGVGNSPLHF.

The chain combines TRBV7-8 with TRBJ1-1, with TRBD1 matching 9 bases. Germline loops: CDR1 SGHVS, CDR2 FQNEAQ. The CDR3 sequence is 15 residues long. V trimming: 5 bases; J trimming: 1 base; junction bases outside the gene matches: 5. The CDR3 here is CASSKEGQGNTEAFF. The CDR3 DNA reads TGTGCCAGCAGCAAAGAGGGACAGGGGAACACTGAAGCTTTCTTT.

This clone was seen a few times. The chain recombines TRBV28 with TRBJ2-5; 10 bases match TRBD1. V was pared by 5 bases and J by 5 bases, with 5 bases of the junction left unmatched. This CDR3 is 14 amino acids long. Looked up from germline, CDR1 is MDHEN and CDR2 is SYDVKM. CDR3 nucleotides: TGTGCCAGCAGTGACAGGGGGCGCGTCGAGACCCAGTACTTC. It translates to CASSDRGRVETQYF.

This rearrangement joins TRBV7-9 to TRBJ2-1; 8 bases are shared with TRBD2. Trimming cost V 6 bases and J 6 bases; bases outside gene matches: 13. This CDR3 contains 16 residues. The germline V gene encodes CDR1 SEHNR and CDR2 FQNEAQ (reference sequence). CDR3 in amino acids: CASRSVSSGRFNEQFF. The CDR3 DNA reads as TGTGCCAGCAGATCCGTGTCAAGCGGGAGATTCAATGAGCAGTTCTTC. Together with reference TRBV7-9 and TRBJ2-1, the CDR3 gives the full variable domain: DTGVSQNPRHKITKRGQNVTFRCDPISEHNRLYWYRQTLGQGPEFLTYFQNEAQLEKSRLLSDRFSAERPKGSFSTLEIQRTEQGDSAMYLCASRSVSSGRFNEQFFGPGTRLTVL.

This clone showed up just a few times. CDR3 bases: TGTGCCAGCAGTGATGGTAGAAATAGCAATCAGCCCCAGCATTTT. Protein: CASSDGRNSNQPQHF. The chain joins TRBV2 to TRBJ1-5; D not certain. The CDR3 is 15 amino acids. Germline V lookup: CDR1 SNHLY, CDR2 FYNNEI. Trimming left V 3 bases short and J 0 bases short, with 9 bases between. Based on the CDR3 plus reference TRBV2 and TRBJ1-5, the full variable domain is EPEVTQTPSHQVTQMGQEVILRCVPISNHLYFYWYRQILGQKVEFLVSFYNNEISEKSEIFDDQFSVERPDGSNFTLKIRSTKLEDSAMYFCASSDGRNSNQPQHFGDGTRLSIL.

DNA for the CDR3: TGTGCCAGCAGCCCCGGGACTGCGTATAGTACGCAGTATTTT. Translation: CASSPGTAYSTQYF. V usage is TRBV7-3 and J usage is TRBJ2-3; the D gene is possibly TRBD2 (6 bases). The germline V gene encodes CDR1 SGHTA and CDR2 FQGTGA. Trimming left V 5 bases short and J 8 bases short, with 17 bases between. This CDR3 region has 14 residues.

This chain joins TRBV28 and TRBJ2-6; 7 bases match TRBD2. The CDR3 is 14 residues long. With 2 bases clipped from V and 9 bases from J, the junction kept 4 bases outside the gene matches. CDR1 and CDR2 from the germline V gene are MDHEN and SYDVKM. CDR3 DNA sequence: TGTGCCAGCAGTTTAGGCGGGGGAGTCAACGTCCTGACTTTC. This codes for CASSLGGGVNVLTF. Together with reference TRBV28 and TRBJ2-6, the CDR3 gives the full variable domain: DVKVTQSSRYLVKRTGEKVFLECVQDMDHENMFWYRQDPGLGLRLIYFSYDVKMKEKGDIPEGYSVSREKKERFSLILESASTNQTSMYLCASSLGGGVNVLTFGAGSRLTVL.

CDR3 protein: CASSSQGGGQETQYF. DNA of the CDR3: TGTGCCAGCAGCTCCCAAGGGGGGGGGCAAGAGACCCAGTACTTC. The chain employs TRBV4-2 and TRBJ2-5; maybe TRBD2 (7 bases). The germline CDR1 and CDR2 sequences are LGHNA and YNFKEQ. Trimming left V 5 bases short and J 2 bases short, with 15 bases between. The CDR3 runs to 15 residues.

The chain has TRBV6-5 and TRBJ2-2; weak D call: TRBD1 (7 bases). V dropped 4 bases and J dropped 7 bases, with 16 bases sitting between them. Germline CDR1 is MNHEY and CDR2 is SVGAGI. The CDR3 spans 15 residues. This CDR3 reads CASSLPGGSGGELFF. The CDR3 nucleotides are TGTGCCAGCAGTTTACCAGGGGGGAGCGGCGGGGAGCTGTTTTTT.

The chain combines TRBV28 with TRBJ2-2; D unclear. The CDR3 length is 12 residues. Germline lookup yields CDR1 MDHEN and CDR2 SYDVKM. The V end was cut by 7 bases, the J end by 4 bases, with 7 bases between. CDR3 protein: CASKISTGELFF. DNA for the CDR3: TGTGCCAGCAAAATCTCCACCGGGGAGCTGTTTTTT. The variable domain in full, completed from reference TRBV28 and TRBJ2-2, reads DVKVTQSSRYLVKRTGEKVFLECVQDMDHENMFWYRQDPGLGLRLIYFSYDVKMKEKGDIPEGYSVSREKKERFSLILESASTNQTSMYLCASKISTGELFFGEGSRLTVL.

The V gene is TRBV7-8, the J gene TRBJ2-2; tentative D call: TRBD2 (6 bases). The CDR3 runs 14 residues. V was cut by 5 bases and J by 1 base, with 8 bases left in between. Germline V CDR1 and CDR2: SGHVS, FQNEAQ. CDR3 DNA: TGTGCCAGCAGCCGACTAGGGAACACCGGGGAGCTGTTTTTT. As protein: CASSRLGNTGELFF.

The chain is built from TRBV20-1 and TRBJ2-7; D gene ambiguous. The germline CDR1 and CDR2 sequences are DFQATT and SNEGSKA (reference sequence). The CDR3 is 11 residues long. Between the trimmed V and J ends, which lost 0 bases and 12 bases, there was a span of 12 bases. In nucleotides, the CDR3 is TGCAGTGCTAGAGATCGTGCGGAGTGGTACTTC. Translation: CSARDRAEWYF.

The gene calls are TRBV7-9 and TRBJ2-3, with TRBD1 matching over 7 bases. Looked up from germline, CDR1 is SEHNR and CDR2 is FQNEAQ (reference sequence). The CDR3 totals 15 residues. V lost 5 bases, J lost 7 bases, and 12 bases stayed unmatched. The CDR3 here is CASSPGNRGGYTQYF. DNA for the CDR3: TGTGCCAGCAGCCCTGGGAACAGGGGCGGATATACGCAGTATTTT.